The clone carrying this T cell receptor beta chain was observed a handful of times. Its antigen is undetermined. The sample is drawn from a study of beta chain features in type 1 diabetes. Isolated RNA was reverse transcribed in full, so expressed TCRB transcripts were sequenced. Libraries were prepared by immunoSEQ multiplex PCR; TCRdb keeps only in-frame clonotypes and omits some of them. The sample yields about 270,000 clones, 14% seen once. Whole-study results and caveats: Compared to healthy donors, patients appeared to have naive, central memory and Treg TCRB repertoires that were more alike. When Type 1 diabetes patients were examined, their TCRB CDR3s proved moderately but significantly shorter in all four CD4+ subsets.

The sequence derives from a man aged 30-40 years with type 1 diabetes. Sequencing was performed on naive CD4+ T cells from blood.

The CDR3 DNA reads TGTGCCAGCAGCTCCGTTAGCGGGGCCTCCTACGAGCAGTACTTC. It is translated as CASSSVSGASYEQYF. This chain uses TRBV7-2 with TRBJ2-7, with 8 nucleotides matching TRBD2. The CDR3 length is 15 residues. V shed 4 bases and J 0 bases; nucleotides not matched to a gene: 5. Germline-derived CDR1 and CDR2 are SGHTA and FQGNSA.